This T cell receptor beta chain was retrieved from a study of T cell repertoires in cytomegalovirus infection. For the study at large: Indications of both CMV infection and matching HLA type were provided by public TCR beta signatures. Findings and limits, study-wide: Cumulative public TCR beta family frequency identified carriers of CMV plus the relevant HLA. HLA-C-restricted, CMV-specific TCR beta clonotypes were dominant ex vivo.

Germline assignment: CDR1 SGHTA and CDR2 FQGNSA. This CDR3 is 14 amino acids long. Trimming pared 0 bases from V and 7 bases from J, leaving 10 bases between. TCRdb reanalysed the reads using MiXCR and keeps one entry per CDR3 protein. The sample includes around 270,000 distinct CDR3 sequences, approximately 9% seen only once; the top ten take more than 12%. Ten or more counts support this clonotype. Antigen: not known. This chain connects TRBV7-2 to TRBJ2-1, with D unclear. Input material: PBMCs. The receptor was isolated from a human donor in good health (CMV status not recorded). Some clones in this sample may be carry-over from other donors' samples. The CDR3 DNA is TGTGCCAGCAGCTTAGCCGGGTCGATAAATGAGCAGTTCTTC. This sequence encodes CASSLAGSINEQFF.